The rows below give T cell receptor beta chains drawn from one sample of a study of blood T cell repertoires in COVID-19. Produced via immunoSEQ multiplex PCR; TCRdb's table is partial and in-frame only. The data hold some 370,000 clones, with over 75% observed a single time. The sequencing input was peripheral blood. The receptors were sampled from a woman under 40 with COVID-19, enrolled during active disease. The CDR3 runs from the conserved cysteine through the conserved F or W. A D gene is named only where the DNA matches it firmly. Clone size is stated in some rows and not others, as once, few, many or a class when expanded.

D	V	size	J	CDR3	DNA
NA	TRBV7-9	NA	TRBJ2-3	CASSLGVYGDTQYF	TGTGCCAGCAGCTTGGGAGTGTATGGTGATACGCAGTATTTT
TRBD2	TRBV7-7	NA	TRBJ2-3	CASSLAQGGTDTQYF	TGTGCTAGCAGCTTAGCGCAGGGAGGGACAGATACGCAGTATTTT
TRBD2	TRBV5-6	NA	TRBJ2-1	CASSLAGVREGNDEQFF	TGTGCCAGCAGCTTGGCGGGTGTGCGGGAGGGCAACGATGAGCAGTTCTTC
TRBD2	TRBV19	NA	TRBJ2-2	CASSIGGSGRLLKELFF	TGTGCCAGTAGTATTGGGGGTAGCGGGAGACTTCTTAAGGAGCTGTTTTTT
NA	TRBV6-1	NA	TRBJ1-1	CASSDFSLNTEAFF	TGTGCCAGCAGTGATTTCTCACTTAACACTGAAGCTTTCTTT
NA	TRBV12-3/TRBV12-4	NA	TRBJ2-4	CASERQDIQYF	TGTGCCAGCGAACGACAGGACATTCAGTACTTC
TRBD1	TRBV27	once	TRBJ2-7	CASSTGTVPYEQYF	TGTGCCAGCTCCACCGGGACAGTTCCCTACGAGCAGTACTTC
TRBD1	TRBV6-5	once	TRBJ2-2	CASSSQGQGAGELFF	TGTGCCAGCAGTTCCCAGGGACAGGGGGCCGGGGAGCTGTTTTTT
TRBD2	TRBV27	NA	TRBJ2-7	CASSLVNSGGSAREQYF	TGTGCCAGCAGTTTAGTAAATAGCGGCGGGAGTGCGCGCGAGCAGTACTTC
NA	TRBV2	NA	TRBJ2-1	CASSQIGTQYNEQFF	TGTGCCAGCAGTCAAATCGGGACTCAGTACAATGAGCAGTTCTTC
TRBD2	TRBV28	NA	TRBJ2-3	CASSSPGLDYTDTQYF	TGTGCCAGCAGTAGTCCGGGACTAGATTACACAGATACGCAGTATTTT
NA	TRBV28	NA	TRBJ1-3	CASRKQGDLNTIYF	TGTGCCAGCCGAAAACAGGGAGACCTAAACACCATATATTTT
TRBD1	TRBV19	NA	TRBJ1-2	CASSFRDSRRTF	TGTGCCAGTAGTTTCCGGGACAGTCGTCGCACCTTC
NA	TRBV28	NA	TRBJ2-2	CASSYREFAGELFF	TGTGCCAGCAGTTACAGGGAGTTTGCCGGGGAGCTGTTTTTT
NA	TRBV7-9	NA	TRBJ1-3	CGSSQGANSGNTIYF	TGTGGCAGCAGTCAAGGAGCGAACTCTGGAAACACCATATATTTT
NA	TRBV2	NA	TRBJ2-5	CASSASALQETQYF	TGTGCCAGCAGTGCGTCAGCGCTCCAAGAGACCCAGTACTTC
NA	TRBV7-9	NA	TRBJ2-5	CASSLVPSSAVQETQYF	TGTGCCAGCAGCTTAGTACCCTCTAGCGCGGTCCAAGAGACCCAGTACTTC
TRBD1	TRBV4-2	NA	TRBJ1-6	CASSQARTGVNNSPLHF	TGTGCCAGCAGCCAAGCCCGGACAGGGGTTAATAATTCACCCCTCCACTTT
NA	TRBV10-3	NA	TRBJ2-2	CAISETQGDTGELFF	TGTGCCATCAGTGAGACCCAAGGGGACACCGGGGAGCTGTTTTTT
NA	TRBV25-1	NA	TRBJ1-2	CASSDTFGGYTF	TGTGCCAGCAGTGATACTTTTGGTGGCTACACCTTC
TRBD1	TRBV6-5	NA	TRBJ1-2	CASSLDRGVGGYTF	TGTGCCAGCAGCCTTGACAGGGGAGTGGGAGGCTACACCTTC
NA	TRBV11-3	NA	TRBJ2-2	CASSIWVAGELFF	TGTGCCAGCAGTATCTGGGTAGCTGGGGAGCTGTTTTTT
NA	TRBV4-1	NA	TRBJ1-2	CASSQGGGENTF	TGCGCCAGCAGCCAAGGGGGAGGCGAGAACACCTTC
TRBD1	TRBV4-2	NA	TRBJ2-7	CASSEGTAYEQYF	TGTGCCAGCAGCGAAGGGACAGCCTACGAGCAGTACTTC
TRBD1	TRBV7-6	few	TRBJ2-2	CASSLVWTGDTGELFF	TGTGCCAGCAGCTTAGTTTGGACAGGAGACACCGGGGAGCTGTTTTTT
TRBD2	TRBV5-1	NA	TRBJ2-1	CASSLGGSGYNEQFF	TGCGCCAGCAGCTTGGGCGGGAGCGGCTACAATGAGCAGTTCTTC
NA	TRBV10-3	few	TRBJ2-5	CAISDSGPETQYF	TGTGCCATCAGTGATTCAGGGCCGGAGACCCAGTACTTC
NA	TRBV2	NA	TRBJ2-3	CASSEGARDRRTDTQYF	TGTGCCAGCAGTGAAGGGGCCAGGGATAGACGAACAGATACGCAGTATTTT
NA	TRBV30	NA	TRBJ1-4	CAWSPSGFGEKLFF	TGTGCCTGGAGTCCAAGCGGTTTCGGTGAAAAACTGTTTTTT
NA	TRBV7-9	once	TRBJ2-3	CASSGGLGGTDTQYF	TGTGCCAGCAGCGGAGGGTTGGGGGGCACAGATACGCAGTATTTT
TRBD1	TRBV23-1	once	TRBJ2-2	CASSRRDRGPRGIGELFF	TGCGCCAGCAGTCGCAGGGACAGGGGACCCAGGGGCATCGGGGAGCTGTTTTTT
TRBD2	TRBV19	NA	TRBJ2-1	CASSPREGSNNEQFF	TGTGCCAGTAGCCCTCGGGAGGGCTCGAACAATGAGCAGTTCTTC
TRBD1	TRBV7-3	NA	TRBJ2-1	CASSLGTEYNEQFF	TGTGCCAGCAGCCTAGGGACAGAGTACAATGAGCAGTTCTTC
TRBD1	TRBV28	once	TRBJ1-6	CASSSVSTGGYYNSPLHF	TGTGCCAGCAGTTCCGTATCGACAGGGGGCTACTATAATTCACCCCTCCACTTT
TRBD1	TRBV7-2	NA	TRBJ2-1	CASSLDEGAAYNEQFF	TGTGCCAGCAGCTTAGATGAGGGGGCAGCCTACAATGAGCAGTTCTTC
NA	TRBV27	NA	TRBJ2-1	CASSLSIGSLPYNEQFF	TGTGCCAGCAGTTTATCGATTGGGAGTCTCCCCTACAATGAGCAGTTCTTC
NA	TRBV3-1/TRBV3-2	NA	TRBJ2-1	CASSQGAGEGEQFF	TGTGCCAGCAGCCAGGGGGCGGGAGAAGGTGAGCAGTTCTTC
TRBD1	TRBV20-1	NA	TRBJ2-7	CSASGDRGYEQYF	TGCAGTGCTAGTGGTGACAGGGGGTACGAGCAGTACTTC
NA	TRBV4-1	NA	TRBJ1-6	CASSQVEGSSYNSPLHF	TGCGCCAGCAGCCAAGTGGAAGGGAGCTCCTATAATTCACCCCTCCACTTT
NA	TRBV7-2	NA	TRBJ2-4	CASSRGILAKNIQYF	TGTGCCAGCAGCCGGGGGATTCTAGCCAAAAACATTCAGTACTTC
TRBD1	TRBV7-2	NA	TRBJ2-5	CASSQSGTGEETQYF	TGTGCCAGCAGCCAGTCTGGGACAGGGGAGGAGACCCAGTACTTC
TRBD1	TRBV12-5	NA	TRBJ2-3	CASGLEGQVSTDTQYF	TGTGCTAGTGGTTTAGAGGGACAGGTAAGCACAGATACGCAGTATTTT
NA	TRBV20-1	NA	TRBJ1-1	CSARPGLEAFF	TGCAGTGCTAGACCCGGACTTGAAGCTTTCTTT
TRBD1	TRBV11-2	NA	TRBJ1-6	CASSRTGQRFQFFHSPLHF	TGTGCCAGCAGCCGTACGGGACAGCGATTTCAATTTTTCCATTCACCCCTCCACTTT
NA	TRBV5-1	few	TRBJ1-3	CARSGGGAENTIYF	TGCGCCCGCAGCGGCGGGGGGGCGGAAAACACCATATATTTT
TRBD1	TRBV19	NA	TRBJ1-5	CASRPRQGGHQPQHF	TGTGCCAGTAGACCGAGACAGGGTGGTCATCAGCCCCAGCATTTT
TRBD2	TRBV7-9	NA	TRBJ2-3	CASSPTGLAGGTDTQYF	TGTGCCAGCAGCCCCACGGGGCTAGCGGGGGGCACAGATACGCAGTATTTT
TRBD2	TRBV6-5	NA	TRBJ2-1	CATTGTRGGEQFF	TGTGCCACCACCGGGACTAGAGGAGGTGAGCAGTTCTTC
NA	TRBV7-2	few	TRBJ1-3	CASSLVPSGNTIYF	TGTGCCAGCAGCTTAGTTCCCAGTGGAAACACCATATATTTT
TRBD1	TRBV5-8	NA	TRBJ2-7	CASSAPGQGGDEQYF	TGTGCCAGCAGCGCCCCGGGACAGGGAGGAGACGAGCAGTACTTC
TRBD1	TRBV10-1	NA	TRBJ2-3	CASSESSLGTGADTQYF	TGCGCCAGCAGTGAGTCGTCCCTCGGGACAGGGGCAGATACGCAGTATTTT
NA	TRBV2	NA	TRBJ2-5	CASSLGGRGTQYF	TGTGCCAGCAGTTTGGGGGGGCGTGGGACCCAGTACTTC
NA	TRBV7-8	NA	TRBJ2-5	CASSSLALRQRAGSRQETQYF	TGTGCCAGCAGCTCCCTAGCGCTTCGGCAGCGGGCAGGGTCGAGACAAGAGACCCAGTACTTC
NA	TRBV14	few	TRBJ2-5	CASSPGARQTQYF	TGTGCCAGCAGCCCCGGAGCGAGGCAGACCCAGTACTTC
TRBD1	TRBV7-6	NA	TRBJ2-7	CASSSRQGGVYEQYF	TGTGCCAGCAGCTCCCGACAGGGGGGTGTCTACGAGCAGTACTTC
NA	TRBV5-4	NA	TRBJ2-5	CASSLDSLQETQYF	TGTGCCAGCAGCTTGGACAGCCTCCAAGAGACCCAGTACTTC